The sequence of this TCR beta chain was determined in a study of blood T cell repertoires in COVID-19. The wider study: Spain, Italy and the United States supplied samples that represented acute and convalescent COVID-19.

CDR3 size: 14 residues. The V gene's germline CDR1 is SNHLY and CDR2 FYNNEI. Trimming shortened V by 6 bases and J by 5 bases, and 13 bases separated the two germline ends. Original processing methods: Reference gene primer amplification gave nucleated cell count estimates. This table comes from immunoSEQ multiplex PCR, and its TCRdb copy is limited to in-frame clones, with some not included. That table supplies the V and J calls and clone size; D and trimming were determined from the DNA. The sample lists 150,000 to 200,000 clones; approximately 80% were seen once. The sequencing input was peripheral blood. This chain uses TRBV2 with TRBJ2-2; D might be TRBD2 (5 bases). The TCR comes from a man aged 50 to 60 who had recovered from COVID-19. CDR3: CASRREIGTGELFF. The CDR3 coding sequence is TGTGCCAGCAGGAGGGAGATCGGTACCGGGGAGCTGTTTTTT. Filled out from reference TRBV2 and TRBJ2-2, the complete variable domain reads EPEVTQTPSHQVTQMGQEVILRCVPISNHLYFYWYRQILGQKVEFLVSFYNNEISEKSEIFDDQFSVERPDGSNFTLKIRSTKLEDSAMYFCASRREIGTGELFFGEGSRLTVL.